This TCR beta chain was documented in a study of vaccination and CD4 T cells after COVID-19. Study information: Convalescent donors were composed of six males and four females, of whom two were Hispanic.

The treatment here: roughly 11-day PBMC culture with coronavirus spike peptide pools or control peptides (ViraFEST assay). From germline, CDR1 is SGHDT and CDR2 YYEEEE. J gave up 0 bases and V 2 bases, and 5 bases lay outside the gene matches. The CDR3 covers 15 residues. With the Oncomine TCR Beta short-read assay, DNA from cultured CD4+ T cells was sequenced. Cultures of CD4+ T cells served as the source for extracting genomic DNA. One entry per CDR3 protein, called by TCRdb with MiXCR from the PCR reads. Of 20,000 or so distinct CDR3 sequences in the sample, approximately 40% were seen once. On this clonotype itself: What it binds is unknown.

This clonotype originated in a human donor who received a COVID-19 vaccine. Material: CD4+ T cells from blood, cultured in vitro, obtained before SARS-CoV-2 vaccination. The rearrangement links TRBV5-6 to TRBJ2-7; the match to TRBD1 covers 7 bases. The CDR3 coding sequence is TGTGCCAGCAGCTTACGGACAGGAGTCTCCTACGAGCAGTACTTC. Encoded protein: CASSLRTGVSYEQYF.